This T cell receptor beta chain was identified in a study of tumor and adjacent non-tumor tissue in lung cancer. This sample's RNA came from whole unsorted tissue. A modified ARM-PCR protocol with three rounds of nested PCR amplified TCRbeta. One entry per CDR3 protein results from TCRdb running MiXCR on the multiplex PCR reads. The table records 90,000 to 110,000 distinct CDR3 sequences, 75% of them present only once. Concerning this clonotype: One end of the junction is discordant with germline, which a read error may explain.

The CDR3 contains 13 residues. Per germline, CDR1 SGHRS and CDR2 YFSETQ. The sequenced sample was lung tumor tissue. The chain uses TRBV5-1 and TRBJ1-1; D not certain. The receptor was isolated from a woman aged 60-75 years with non-small cell lung cancer. The CDR3: CASSLAGNIEAFF. The CDR3 DNA is TGCGCCTCCAGCTTGGCCGGGAACATTGAAGCTTTCTTT.